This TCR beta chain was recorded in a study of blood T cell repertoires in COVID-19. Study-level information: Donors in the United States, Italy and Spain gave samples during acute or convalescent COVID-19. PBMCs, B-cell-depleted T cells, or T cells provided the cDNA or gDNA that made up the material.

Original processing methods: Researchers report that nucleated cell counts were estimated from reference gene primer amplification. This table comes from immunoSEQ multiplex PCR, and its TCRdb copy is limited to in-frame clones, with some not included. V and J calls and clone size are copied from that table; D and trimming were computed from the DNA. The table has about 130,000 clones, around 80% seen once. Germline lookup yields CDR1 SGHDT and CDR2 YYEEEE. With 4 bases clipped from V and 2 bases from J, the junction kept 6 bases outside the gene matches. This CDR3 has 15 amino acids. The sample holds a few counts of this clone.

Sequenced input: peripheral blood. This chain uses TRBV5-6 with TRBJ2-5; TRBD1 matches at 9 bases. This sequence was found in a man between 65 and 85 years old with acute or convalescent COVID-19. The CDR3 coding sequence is TGTGCCAGCAGCGTCGGGACAGGGCTACAAGAGACCCAGTACTTC. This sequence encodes CASSVGTGLQETQYF.